This TCR beta chain was profiled in a study of shared clonotypes between healthy human individuals. Study-level background: Donors had three CD4 naive, three CD4 memory, two CD8 naive and one CD8 memory plate apiece. Study observations and caveats: Generation probability values for non-shared clonotypes were lower than those for clonotypes shared by all four donors.

V shed 4 bases and J 3 bases; nucleotides not matched to a gene: 2. From germline, CDR1 is PRHDT and CDR2 FYEKMQ (reference sequence). This CDR3 has 13 amino acids. The assay ran at deep level. Repertoires were generated with immunoSEQ multiplex PCR, while TCRdb's copy carries only in-frame clones and drops some. The sample includes a few million clones, just over 90% of them seen just once. Points on this clone: Its cognate antigen is unknown.

This TCR was sampled from a man younger than 35 in good health. Sequencing input: naive CD4+ T cells sorted from blood. As to subset: CD45RA+ positively selected. This chain connects TRBV13 to TRBJ2-7, with 8 bases identical to TRBD1. The CDR3 DNA reads TGTGCCAGCAGCTCAGACAGGGGCTACGAGCAGTACTTC. Its protein is CASSSDRGYEQYF.